The rows below give T cell receptor beta chains drawn from one sample of a study of T cells expressing NK-cell markers. Reanalyzing the 5' RACE reads, TCRdb keeps one entry per CDR3 protein, without DNA. The sample includes about 440,000 distinct CDR3 sequences. Sequenced: blood T cells: a sorted CD56 or NKG2C T cell subset, CD4+ or CD8+ T cells, or bulk PBMC T cells (not recorded which). The source is a woman aged 18-70 years in good health. The CDR3 runs from the conserved cysteine through the conserved F or W. The order of the fields is J gene, V gene, CDR3 protein.

TRBJ1-4 | TRBV30 | CAWSPGIGKLFF
TRBJ1-1 | TRBV3-1 | CASSQGGWSTEAFF
TRBJ1-1 | TRBV29-1 | CSVERSLTGLAFF
TRBJ2-3 | TRBV20-1 | CSARHGDTQYF
TRBJ2-5 | TRBV5-5 | CASSLTRYQETQYF
TRBJ1-1 | TRBV11-2 | CASSGGQGTEAFF
TRBJ1-2 | TRBV14 | CASSLDRIHGYTF
TRBJ2-4 | TRBV15 | CATSGTSGSLMNIQYF
TRBJ1-1 | TRBV29-1 | CSVVLQGRNTEAFF
TRBJ2-3 | TRBV20-1 | CSARGRGGATLSDTQYF
TRBJ2-2 | TRBV28 | CASRAGGLPGELFF
TRBJ2-7 | TRBV27 | CASSPLNEQYF
TRBJ2-3 | TRBV20-1 | CSAREPAGATDTQYF
TRBJ2-5 | TRBV6-5 | CASSYSARGETQYF
TRBJ2-4 | TRBV4-1 | CASSQASGLAKNIQYF
TRBJ1-1 | TRBV6-5 | CASSYSIAGSEAFF
TRBJ1-4 | TRBV18 | CASSPTSSRPLLKLFF
TRBJ2-3 | TRBV12-3/TRBV12-4 | CASSLAYGGGGDTQYF
TRBJ2-7 | TRBV7-9 | CASSGRSSYEQYF
TRBJ1-2 | TRBV6-4 | CASSEGGTAYGYTF
TRBJ2-5 | TRBV12-3/TRBV12-4 | CASSRGLASKETQYF
TRBJ1-1 | TRBV12-3/TRBV12-4 | CASRTHPGGFDTEAFF
TRBJ2-2 | TRBV29-1 | CSALTGSQTGELFF
TRBJ1-1 | TRBV11-2 | CASSSPGRDTEAFF
TRBJ2-3 | TRBV7-2 | CASSKRAGVTTDTQYF
TRBJ2-2 | TRBV12-3/TRBV12-4 | CASSPTSPTNTGELFF
TRBJ2-1 | TRBV19 | CASSIVGNAINEQFF
TRBJ1-2 | TRBV20-1 | CSASDRVRYGYTF
TRBJ1-2 | TRBV20-1 | CSARPPWAGFGGYTF
TRBJ2-2 | TRBV10-3 | CAISTAGNTGELFF
TRBJ2-3 | TRBV20-1 | CSARESRRAYTDTQYF
TRBJ2-7 | TRBV6-5 | CASSYNPTGRFDEQYF
TRBJ2-7 | TRBV7-6 | CASSPGPGDYEQYF
TRBJ2-5 | TRBV12-3/TRBV12-4 | CASTTSGPGETQYF
TRBJ2-3 | TRBV28 | CASSPAAASGADTQYF
TRBJ1-1 | TRBV19 | CASTPTGDDTEAFF
TRBJ1-2 | TRBV12-3/TRBV12-4 | CASSFMAGAYGYTF
TRBJ2-1 | TRBV27 | CASSLFGGRSYNEQFF
TRBJ1-1 | TRBV12-3/TRBV12-4 | CASSSGRQGMWTEAFF
TRBJ1-6 | TRBV7-9 | CASSLVIDSPLHF
TRBJ2-1 | TRBV27 | CASSLSRAGFNEQFF
TRBJ2-2 | TRBV7-3 | CASRSGSDRTGELFF
TRBJ1-6 | TRBV7-2 | CASSLGYRERNNSPLHF
TRBJ2-2 | TRBV4-3 | CASSDTGGSGELFF
TRBJ2-3 | TRBV7-2 | CASSTGLAGATDTQYF
TRBJ1-3 | TRBV9 | CASSLSSRRSGNTIYF
TRBJ1-1 | TRBV6-2/TRBV6-3 | CASRSGNAQTEAFF
TRBJ2-7 | TRBV6-2/TRBV6-3 | CASSYSMGAYEQYF
TRBJ2-7 | TRBV20-1 | CSAPSGSTYEQYF
TRBJ1-2 | TRBV4-1 | CASSRGRTDLLMMGGYTF
TRBJ2-7 | TRBV28 | CASSLPGDRGYEQYF
TRBJ2-2 | TRBV5-1 | CASSSGLAGTSNTGELFF
TRBJ2-1 | TRBV29-1 | CSVATSGNGNEQFF
TRBJ2-1 | TRBV24-1 | CATSAGGRGAYNEQFF
TRBJ2-1 | TRBV20-1 | CSARDPGERGVNEQFF
TRBJ1-2 | TRBV6-5 | CASSYGADNYGYTF
TRBJ2-1 | TRBV7-2 | CASSPRTGGLSGEQFF
TRBJ2-1 | TRBV3-1 | CASSPLGWRYNEQFF
TRBJ2-3 | TRBV6-6 | CASSYLATDTQYF
TRBJ2-1 | TRBV28 | CASSLRVSYNEQFF